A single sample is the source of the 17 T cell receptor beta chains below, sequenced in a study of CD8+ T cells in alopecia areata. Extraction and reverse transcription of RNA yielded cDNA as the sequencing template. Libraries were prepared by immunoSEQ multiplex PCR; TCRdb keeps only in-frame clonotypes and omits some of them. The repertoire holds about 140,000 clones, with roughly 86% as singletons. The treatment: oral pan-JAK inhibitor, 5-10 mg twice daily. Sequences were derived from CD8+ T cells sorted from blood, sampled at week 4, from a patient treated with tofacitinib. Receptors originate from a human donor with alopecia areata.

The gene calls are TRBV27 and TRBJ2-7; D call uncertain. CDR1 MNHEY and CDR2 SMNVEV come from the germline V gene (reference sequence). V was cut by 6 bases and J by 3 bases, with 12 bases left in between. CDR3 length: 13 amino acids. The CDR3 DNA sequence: TGTGCCAGCAGCCTTGGGCAGAACTACGAGCAGTACTTC. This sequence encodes CASSLGQNYEQYF.

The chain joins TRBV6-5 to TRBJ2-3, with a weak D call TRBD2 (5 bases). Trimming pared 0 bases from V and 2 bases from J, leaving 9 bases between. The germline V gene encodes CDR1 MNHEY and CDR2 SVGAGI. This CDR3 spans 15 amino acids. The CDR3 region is CASSYSGGLTDTQYF. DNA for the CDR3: TGTGCCAGCAGTTACTCGGGCGGGCTCACAGATACGCAGTATTTT.

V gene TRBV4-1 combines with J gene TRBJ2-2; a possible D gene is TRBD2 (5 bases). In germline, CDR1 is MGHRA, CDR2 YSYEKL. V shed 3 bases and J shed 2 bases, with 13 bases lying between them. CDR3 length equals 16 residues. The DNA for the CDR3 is TGCGCCAGCAGCCAGGACCCGGACTTAAACACCGGGGAGCTGTTTTTT. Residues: CASSQDPDLNTGELFF.

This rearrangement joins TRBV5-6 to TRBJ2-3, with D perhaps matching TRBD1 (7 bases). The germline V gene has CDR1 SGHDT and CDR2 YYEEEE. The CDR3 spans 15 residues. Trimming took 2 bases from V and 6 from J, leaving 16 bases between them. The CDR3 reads CASSFGTDGGDTQYF. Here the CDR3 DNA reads TGTGCCAGCAGCTTTGGGACAGACGGAGGGGATACGCAGTATTTT.

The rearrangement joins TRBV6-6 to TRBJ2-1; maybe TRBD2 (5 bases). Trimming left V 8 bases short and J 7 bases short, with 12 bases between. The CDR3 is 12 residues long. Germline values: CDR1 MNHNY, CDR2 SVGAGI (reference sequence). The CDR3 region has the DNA TGTGCCAGCCTGGGGTGGGAGAATGAGCAGTTCTTC. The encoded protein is CASLGWENEQFF.

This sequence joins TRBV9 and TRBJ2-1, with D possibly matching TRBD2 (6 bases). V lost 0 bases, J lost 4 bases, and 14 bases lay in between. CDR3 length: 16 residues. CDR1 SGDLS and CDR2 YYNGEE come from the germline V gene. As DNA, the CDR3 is TGTGCCAGCAGCGTAGAAGCCTCGGCGGGGTACAATGAGCAGTTCTTC. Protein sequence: CASSVEASAGYNEQFF. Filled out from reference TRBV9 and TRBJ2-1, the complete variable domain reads DSGVTQTPKHLITATGQRVTLRCSPRSGDLSVYWYQQSLDQGLQFLIQYYNGEERAKGNILERFSAQQFPDLHSELNLSSLELGDSALYFCASSVEASAGYNEQFFGPGTRLTVL.

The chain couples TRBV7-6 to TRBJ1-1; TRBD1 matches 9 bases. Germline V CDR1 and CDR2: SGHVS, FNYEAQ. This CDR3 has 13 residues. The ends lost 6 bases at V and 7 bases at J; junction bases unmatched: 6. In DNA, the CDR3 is TGTGCCAGCAGTCAAACAGGGGGCTTTGAAGCTTTCTTT. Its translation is CASSQTGGFEAFF. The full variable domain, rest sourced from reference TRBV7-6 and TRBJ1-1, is GAGVSQSPRYKVTKRGQDVALRCDPISGHVSLYWYRQALGQGPEFLTYFNYEAQQDKSGLPNDRFSAERPEGSISTLTIQRTEQRDSAMYRCASSQTGGFEAFFGQGTRLTVV.

CDR3 nucleotides: TGTGCCAGCAGTCCAGCTTCGGTCTACGAGCAGTACTTC. It specifies CASSPASVYEQYF. This chain joins TRBV6-5 and TRBJ2-7; D gene unclear. The CDR3 runs 13 residues. Germline V CDR1 and CDR2: MNHEY, SVGAGI. V dropped 5 bases and J dropped 3 bases, with 11 bases sitting between them.

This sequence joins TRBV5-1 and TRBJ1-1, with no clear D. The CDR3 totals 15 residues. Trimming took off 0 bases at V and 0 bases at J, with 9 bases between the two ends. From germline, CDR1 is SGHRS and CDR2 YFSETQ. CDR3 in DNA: TGCGCCAGCAGCTTGGAAGCAGCTTTGAACACTGAAGCTTTCTTT. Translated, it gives CASSLEAALNTEAFF.

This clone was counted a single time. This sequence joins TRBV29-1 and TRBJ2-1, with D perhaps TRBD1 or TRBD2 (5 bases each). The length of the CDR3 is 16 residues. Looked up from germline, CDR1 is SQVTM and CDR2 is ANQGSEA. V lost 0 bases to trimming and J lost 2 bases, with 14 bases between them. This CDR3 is CSVEDRGRRAYNEQFF. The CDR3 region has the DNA TGCAGCGTTGAAGATCGCGGGCGCAGGGCCTACAATGAGCAGTTCTTC.

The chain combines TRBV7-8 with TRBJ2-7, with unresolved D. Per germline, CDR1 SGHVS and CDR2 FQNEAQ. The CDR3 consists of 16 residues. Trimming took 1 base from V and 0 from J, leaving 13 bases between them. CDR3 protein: CASSLDPYGFSYEQYF. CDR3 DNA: TGTGCCAGCAGCTTAGACCCGTACGGATTCTCCTACGAGCAGTACTTC.

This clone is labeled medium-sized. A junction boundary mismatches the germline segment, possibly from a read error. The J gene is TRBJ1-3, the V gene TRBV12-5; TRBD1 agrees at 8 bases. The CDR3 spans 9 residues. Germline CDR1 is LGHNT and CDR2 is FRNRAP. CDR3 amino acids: CASGDRVHF. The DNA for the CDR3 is TGTGCTAGTGGGGACAGGGTGCATTTT.

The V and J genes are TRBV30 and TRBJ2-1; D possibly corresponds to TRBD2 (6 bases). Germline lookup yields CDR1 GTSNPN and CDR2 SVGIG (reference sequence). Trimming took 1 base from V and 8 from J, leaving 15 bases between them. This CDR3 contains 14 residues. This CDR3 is CAWSGGVSWDEQFF. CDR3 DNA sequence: TGTGCCTGGAGTGGGGGGGTCTCCTGGGATGAGCAGTTCTTC. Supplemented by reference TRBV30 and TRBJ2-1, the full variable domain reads SQTIHQWPATLVQPVGSPLSLECTVEGTSNPNLYWYRQAAGRGLQLLFYSVGIGQISSEVPQNLSASRPQDRQFILSSKKLLLSDSGFYLCAWSGGVSWDEQFFGPGTRLTVL.

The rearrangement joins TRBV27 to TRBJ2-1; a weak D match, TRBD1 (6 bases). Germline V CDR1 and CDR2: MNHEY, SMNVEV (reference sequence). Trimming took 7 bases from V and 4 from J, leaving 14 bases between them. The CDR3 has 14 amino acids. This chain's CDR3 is CASTPGTIYNEQFF. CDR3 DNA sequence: TGTGCCAGCACCCCGGGGACAATTTACAATGAGCAGTTCTTC.

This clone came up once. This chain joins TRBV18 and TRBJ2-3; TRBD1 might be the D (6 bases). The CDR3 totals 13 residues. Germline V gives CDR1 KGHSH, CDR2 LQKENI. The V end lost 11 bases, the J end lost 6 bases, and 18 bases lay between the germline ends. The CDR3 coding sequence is TGTGCCTCGGGACACACAGAGGGGGATACGCAGTATTTT. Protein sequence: CASGHTEGDTQYF.

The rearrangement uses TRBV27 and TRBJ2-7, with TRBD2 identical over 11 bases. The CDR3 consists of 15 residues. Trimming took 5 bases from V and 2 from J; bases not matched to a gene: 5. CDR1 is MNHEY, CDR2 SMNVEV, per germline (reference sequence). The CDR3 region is CASSLWTSGPYEQYF. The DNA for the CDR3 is TGTGCCAGCAGTCTATGGACTAGCGGGCCCTACGAGCAGTACTTC.

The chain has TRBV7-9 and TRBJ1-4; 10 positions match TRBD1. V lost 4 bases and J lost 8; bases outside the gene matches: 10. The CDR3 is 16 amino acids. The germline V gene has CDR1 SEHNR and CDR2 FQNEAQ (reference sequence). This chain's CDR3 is CASSSTGGTGDEKLFF. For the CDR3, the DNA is TGTGCCAGCAGCTCCACCGGGGGGACAGGGGACGAAAAACTGTTTTTT.